The 31 T cell receptor beta chains below all came from one sample that was sequenced in a study of shared clonotypes between healthy human individuals. Here immunoSEQ multiplex PCR was the method, and the copy in TCRdb shows in-frame clones only, minus some. The data hold approximately 530,000 clones, with 95% to 97% observed a single time. Sequencing was performed on naive CD4+ T cells sorted from blood. Subset meaning: CD45RA+ positively selected. These receptors were obtained from a woman younger than 45 in good health.

This chain connects TRBV5-5 to TRBJ2-7; TRBD2 agrees at 8 bases. The CDR3 covers 15 residues. Germline loops: CDR1 SGHKS, CDR2 YYEKEE (reference sequence). V was pared by 4 bases and J by 5 bases, with 11 bases of the junction left unmatched. CDR3 sequence: CASSGQPGLDNEQYF. CDR3 coding DNA: TGTGCCAGCAGCGGACAGCCGGGACTAGATAACGAGCAGTACTTC.

To note about this clone: Other DNA sequences of this sample code for an identical CDR3. The genes are TRBV28 and TRBJ1-5, with 8 bases fitting TRBD1. Trimming removed 6 bases from V and 7 bases from J; junction bases left unmatched: 8. Per the germline V gene, CDR1 is MDHEN and CDR2 is SYDVKM. This CDR3 has 14 residues. In nucleotides, the CDR3 is TGTGCCAGCAGACCTGGACAGGGCGGACAGCCCCAGCATTTT. Encoded protein: CASRPGQGGQPQHF.

V is TRBV2 and J is TRBJ2-7; D remains unclear. Germline assignment: CDR1 SNHLY and CDR2 FYNNEI. The CDR3 has 11 residues. The germline V and J ends were trimmed by 5 bases and 1 base, with 3 bases remaining between them. The CDR3, as DNA: TGTGCCAGCAGTAAGTCCTACGAGCAGTACTTC. It translates to CASSKSYEQYF.

The CDR3 is CASSDSTAPPGQSPRAKNIQYF. In DNA, the CDR3 is TGTGCCAGCAGTGACTCGACAGCACCCCCGGGACAGTCCCCCCGGGCCAAAAACATTCAGTACTTC. The V call is TRBV6-4, the J call TRBJ2-4; 7 nucleotides line up with TRBD1. The J segment lost 1 base and the V segment lost 0 bases, leaving 21 bases of the junction unmatched. This CDR3 is 22 amino acids long. Germline CDR1 and CDR2: MRHNA and SNTAGT.

The gene calls are TRBV11-2 and TRBJ1-5; a possible D gene is TRBD1 (6 bases). Per the germline V gene, CDR1 is SGHAT and CDR2 is FQNNGV. Trimming removed 3 bases from V and 5 bases from J, with 11 bases in between. The CDR3 totals 14 residues. The DNA of the CDR3 is TGTGCCAGCAGCTTCACAGGGCTAGATCAGCCCCAGCATTTT. Its protein is CASSFTGLDQPQHF.

J is TRBJ2-5 and V is TRBV7-6; D might be TRBD1 (6 bases). Per the germline V gene, CDR1 is SGHVS and CDR2 is FNYEAQ. The CDR3 consists of 15 residues. V was shortened by 4 bases and J by 3 bases, with 15 bases between the two germline ends. The CDR3 sequence is CASSSVWGREETQYF. Written as DNA, the CDR3 is TGTGCCAGCAGCTCCGTCTGGGGGCGGGAAGAGACCCAGTACTTC.

The rearrangement joins TRBV19 to TRBJ2-2; 12 bases are a match to TRBD2. The germline V gene encodes CDR1 LNHDA and CDR2 SQIVND (reference sequence). CDR3 length: 15 amino acids. After removal of 5 bases from V and 7 bases from J, the junction contained 5 bases not matched to a gene. The CDR3 bases are TGTGCCAGTAGTCGACTAGCGGGAGAGGGCGGGGAGCTGTTTTTT. Its protein is CASSRLAGEGGELFF.

The J gene is TRBJ2-7, the V gene TRBV5-1; D perhaps matches TRBD2 (6 bases). V lost 1 base and J 6 bases, leaving 14 bases between the germline ends. There are 14 residues in the CDR3. Germline V gene data show CDR1 as SGHRS and CDR2 as YFSETQ. The CDR3 sequence: CASSLLQEGGEQYF. The CDR3 DNA sequence: TGCGCCAGCAGCTTGTTGCAGGAGGGCGGCGAGCAGTACTTC.

J is TRBJ2-7 and V is TRBV28; 10 bases line up with TRBD1. The CDR3 runs to 14 residues. Germline CDR1 reads MDHEN; CDR2 reads SYDVKM. J was trimmed by 6 bases and V by 6 bases; bases with no gene match: 8. In nucleotides, the CDR3 is TGTGCCAGCAGCAGGACAGGGGGATTAGGCGAGCAGTACTTC. It codes for CASSRTGGLGEQYF.

The chain is built from TRBV28 and TRBJ2-2, with 8 bases matching TRBD2. In germline, CDR1 is MDHEN, CDR2 SYDVKM. The CDR3 spans 16 residues. J was trimmed by 5 bases and V by 6 bases; bases with no gene match: 11. The CDR3 is CASRGRPAGGTGELFF. The CDR3 nucleotides read TGTGCCAGCAGGGGCCGTCCGGCGGGAGGAACCGGGGAGCTGTTTTTT.

The CDR3 spells CAWSAQGAFNYGYTF. CDR3 bases: TGTGCCTGGAGTGCGCAGGGGGCCTTTAACTATGGCTACACCTTC. The chain combines TRBV30 with TRBJ1-2; TRBD1 matches at 8 bases. Germline CDR1 is GTSNPN and CDR2 is SVGIG (reference sequence). CDR3 length: 15 residues. The junction had 5 bases not matched to a gene; V was cut back by 1 base and J by 1 base.

The V gene is TRBV4-1, the J gene TRBJ2-5; 13 bases fit TRBD2. The end of the DNA fits TRBJ2-7 better, so the J call may be wrong. This CDR3 region has 21 residues. Per the germline V gene, CDR1 is MGHRA and CDR2 is YSYEKL. For the CDR3, the DNA is TGCGCCAGCAGCCAACCTATACTAGCGGGAGGGTCCCTTAGAGTATCCTACGAGCAGTACTTC. Amino acid sequence: CASSQPILAGGSLRVSYEQYF.

The V call is TRBV5-5, the J call TRBJ2-7; D is ambiguous. This CDR3 has 13 amino acids. Germline V gives CDR1 SGHKS, CDR2 YYEKEE (reference sequence). V was pared by 0 bases and J by 5 bases, with 9 bases between. In DNA, the CDR3 is TGTGCCAGCAGCTTGGGGGCATTCCACGAGCAGTACTTC. Translating it yields CASSLGAFHEQYF.

The rearrangement links TRBV2 to TRBJ2-2, with 7 bases lining up with TRBD2. The CDR3 consists of 15 residues. V was clipped by 4 bases and J by 2 bases; unmatched bases: 4. Germline V gene lookup returns CDR1 SNHLY and CDR2 FYNNEI. CDR3 protein: CASSAGTTNTGELFF. The CDR3 region has the DNA TGTGCCAGCAGTGCCGGGACTACAAACACCGGGGAGCTGTTTTTT.

CDR3 nucleotides: TGTGCCAGCAGCTCCGTCCAGGGAAGGGAAAAACTGTTTTTT. It translates to CASSSVQGREKLFF. The chain carries TRBV5-6 and TRBJ1-4, with D possibly TRBD1 on 5 matching bases. This CDR3 has 14 residues. V was pared by 3 bases and J by 8 bases, with 14 bases between. Per germline, CDR1 SGHDT and CDR2 YYEEEE.

This clone appeared a single time. V is TRBV9 and J is TRBJ2-2; D is perhaps TRBD1 (6 bases). The CDR3 consists of 16 residues. Per germline, CDR1 SGDLS and CDR2 YYNGEE. The V gene lost 4 bases and the J gene lost 4 bases, with 17 bases spanning the gap. CDR3 DNA sequence: TGTGCCAGCAGCTCAGCCACCGGGACAACCACCGGGGAGCTGTTTTTT. This encodes CASSSATGTTTGELFF.

The chain is built from TRBV29-1 and TRBJ2-2, with 11 bases lining up with TRBD2. The ends lost 3 bases at V and 4 bases at J; junction bases unmatched: 1. Germline V gene sequence: CDR1 SQVTM, CDR2 ANQGSEA. This CDR3 contains 14 residues. The CDR3 loop is CSVDLAGGTGELFF. The DNA for the CDR3 is TGCAGCGTTGATCTAGCGGGAGGCACCGGGGAGCTGTTTTTT.

The rearrangement joins TRBV14 to TRBJ2-2; no firm D call. Trimming shortened V by 2 bases and J by 4 bases, and 14 bases separated the two germline ends. Germline V gives CDR1 SGHDN, CDR2 FVKESK. The CDR3 has 16 amino acids. CDR3 in DNA: TGTGCCAGCAGCCAATTTCATACTCGGCCCACCGGGGAGCTGTTTTTT. Translated: CASSQFHTRPTGELFF.

The rearrangement links TRBV7-9 to TRBJ2-3; 7 bases align to TRBD1. This CDR3 is 16 amino acids long. Germline lookup yields CDR1 SEHNR and CDR2 FQNEAQ (reference sequence). Losses at the gene ends were 0 bases for V and 2 bases for J; bases not matched to a gene: 5. The CDR3 region has the DNA TGTGCCAGCAGCTTAGCGAGGGACAGTCTCACAGATACGCAGTATTTT. Amino acid sequence: CASSLARDSLTDTQYF.

The chain links TRBV9 to TRBJ2-6; a possible D gene is TRBD1 (5 bases). The CDR3 is made up of 16 amino acids. Per the germline V gene, CDR1 is SGDLS and CDR2 is YYNGEE. V lost 3 bases to trimming and J lost 0 bases, with 10 bases between them. The CDR3 loop reads CASSARQISGANVLTF. The CDR3 nucleotides are TGTGCCAGCAGCGCCCGACAGATCTCTGGGGCCAACGTCCTGACTTTC.

The chain carries TRBV28 and TRBJ1-1; the D gene is possibly TRBD1 (5 bases). The germline V gene has CDR1 MDHEN and CDR2 SYDVKM. Trimming shortened V by 4 bases and J by 3 bases, and 9 bases separated the two germline ends. This CDR3 region has 13 residues. Here the CDR3 reads CASSSGTDTEAFF. CDR3 in DNA: TGTGCCAGCAGTTCCGGGACCGACACTGAAGCTTTCTTT.

This chain links TRBV19 with TRBJ2-1; a weak D match, TRBD2 (6 bases). CDR3 length equals 16 residues. With 2 bases removed from V and 4 bases from J, the gap between germline ends came to 15 bases. Looked up from germline, CDR1 is LNHDA and CDR2 is SQIVND (reference sequence). The CDR3 bases are TGTGCCAGTAGTATAAGGCGGGCTAGCGATTACAATGAGCAGTTCTTC. Its translation: CASSIRRASDYNEQFF.

In its sample, this clone was seen once. This chain links TRBV11-2 with TRBJ2-7; D is uncertain. CDR3 size: 15 residues. V lost 4 bases and J 2 bases, leaving 15 bases between the germline ends. Germline V gene lookup returns CDR1 SGHAT and CDR2 FQNNGV. For the CDR3, the DNA is TGTGCCAGCAGCTCGATCCCCGGCGGCCCCTACGAGCAGTACTTC. It translates to CASSSIPGGPYEQYF.

V is TRBV28 and J is TRBJ1-2, with TRBD1 matching 8 bases. CDR3 length: 17 residues. Germline V lookup: CDR1 MDHEN, CDR2 SYDVKM. The V and J ends lost 4 bases and 4 bases, in that order; junction bases with no gene match: 14. The CDR3 protein is CASSSAEQQGARYGYTF. Here the CDR3 DNA reads TGTGCCAGCAGTTCAGCCGAACAGCAGGGGGCGCGCTATGGCTACACCTTC.

J is TRBJ2-5 and V is TRBV7-8; TRBD2 matches 14 bases. The DNA end is more similar to TRBJ2-7, so the J call may be wrong. Germline V gives CDR1 SGHVS, CDR2 FQNEAQ. The CDR3 has 16 residues. Written as DNA, the CDR3 is TGTGCCAGCAGCTTAGCGGGGACTAGCGGGGGCTACGAGCAGTACTTC. Amino acids: CASSLAGTSGGYEQYF.

The chain employs TRBV20-1 and TRBJ2-5, with D unresolved. The J call may be incorrect, as the DNA end agrees better with TRBJ2-7. Looked up from germline, CDR1 is DFQATT and CDR2 is SNEGSKA (reference sequence). The CDR3 is made up of 10 amino acids. The CDR3 sequence: CSASTYEQYF. The CDR3 DNA follows: TGCAGTGCCAGCACCTACGAGCAGTACTTC.

This chain uses TRBV6-1 with TRBJ1-1, with 7 bases lining up with TRBD1. CDR1 is MNHNS and CDR2 is SASEGT in the germline V gene. V trimming: 4 bases; J trimming: 1 base; junction bases outside the gene matches: 6. This CDR3 is 15 amino acids long. CDR3: CASSAPGQTNTEAFF. Here the CDR3 DNA reads TGTGCCAGCAGTGCCCCGGGACAGACGAACACTGAAGCTTTCTTT.

The chain carries TRBV28 and TRBJ1-4; D possibly corresponds to TRBD1 (5 bases). CDR1 is MDHEN and CDR2 is SYDVKM in the germline V gene. This CDR3 is built from 13 residues. V dropped 11 bases and J dropped 7 bases, with 17 bases sitting between them. The CDR3 loop reads CAALGGAGEKLFF. The CDR3 nucleotides read TGTGCCGCCCTCGGCGGGGCGGGTGAAAAACTGTTTTTT.

V usage is TRBV14 and J usage is TRBJ2-3; D is perhaps TRBD1 (5 bases). The CDR3 contains 16 residues. Trimming left V 4 bases short and J 0 bases short, with 14 bases between. Germline lookup yields CDR1 SGHDN and CDR2 FVKESK. The CDR3 nucleotides read TGTGCCAGCAGCCTCATGGGGCTGGCTAGCACAGATACGCAGTATTTT. It encodes CASSLMGLASTDTQYF.

The chain employs TRBV19 and TRBJ2-2, with a weak D call TRBD1 (5 bases). Deletions cut 6 bases from V and 1 base from J, with 15 bases between. Germline lookup yields CDR1 LNHDA and CDR2 SQIVND (reference sequence). This CDR3 contains 16 residues. The CDR3 nucleotides are TGTGCCAGTAGCAGAAGGCCTACAGGGAACACCGGGGAGCTGTTTTTT. This sequence encodes CASSRRPTGNTGELFF.

The chain uses TRBV19 and TRBJ2-1; 15 bases agree with TRBD2. This CDR3 contains 18 residues. The junction had 8 bases not matched to a gene; V was cut back by 5 bases and J by 3 bases. Looked up from germline, CDR1 is LNHDA and CDR2 is SQIVND (reference sequence). The CDR3 sequence is CASSLGLAGGGFYNEQFF. The DNA for the CDR3 is TGTGCCAGTAGTCTCGGACTAGCGGGAGGGGGTTTCTACAATGAGCAGTTCTTC.